This T cell receptor (beta chain) comes out of a study of PD-L1 blockade in urothelial cancer. About the study: Treatment start was followed by blood analysis at 3 weeks (second dose) and again at 6 weeks. Specimens of blood held a median count of about 150,000 T cells. Notes on the study in general: Pretreatment blood TCR clonality under the median forecast improved survival.

The method was immunoSEQ multiplex PCR; TCRdb's version includes in-frame clones alone and lacks a portion of them. The sample shows 65,000 to 80,000 clones, roughly 88% of them seen only once. A note on this clone: Antigen: not known.

The CDR3 has 16 amino acids. V lost 2 bases to trimming and J lost 5 bases, with 17 bases between them. Time point of the sample: pretreatment peripheral blood. Patients presented with locally advanced or metastatic urothelial carcinoma. The rearrangement joins TRBV5-3 to TRBJ2-1, with a weak D call TRBD1 (6 bases). TRBV5-3 is noted as an ORF with a role that remains uncertain. The source material was PBMCs, sampled around atezolizumab (anti-PD-L1) treatment. The sequence was obtained from a man in his sixties or seventies with urothelial cancer. CDR3 residues: CARSLDRRGIHNEQFF. CDR3 nucleotide sequence: TGTGCCAGAAGCTTAGACCGCAGGGGCATACACAATGAGCAGTTCTTC.